The 14 T cell receptor beta chains presented below share a single source sample, sequenced in a study of CD8+CD57+ T cells in acquired aplastic anemia (dated by TCRdb to the late 2010s). Sequencing relied on an Illumina HiSeq 2000. TCR beta VDJ combination and CDR3 sequence profiling used genomic DNA as the template. Using fastp at Q25 and MiXCR, TCRdb reprocessed the public reads and kept productive beta chains. Rows with a matching CDR3 protein are joined into one entry that keeps the most common DNA and genes. The sample table contains 200,000 or so distinct CDR3 sequences; only one count was recorded for around 47% of them. Of the sample, 9.7% falls within the top ten clones. Patients chosen for sequencing had shown expansion of CD8+CD57+ cells by flow cytometry. Sequencing input: sorted CD4+, CD8+, or CD8+CD57+ T cells (not recorded which) from PBMCs. The receptors derive from a human donor with aplastic anemia.

This clonotype has ten or more counts. In nucleotides, the CDR3 is TGTGCCAGCAGTTCCGCCCCGGGACGGACCTACGAGCAGTACTTC. Encoded protein: CASSSAPGRTYEQYF. The V gene is TRBV27, the J gene TRBJ2-7; the D gene could be TRBD1 or TRBD2 (5 bases each). Germline V gene lookup returns CDR1 MNHEY and CDR2 SMNVEV (reference sequence). This CDR3 has 15 amino acids. The ends were cut back, 4 bases at V and 2 bases at J, with 15 bases in the middle.

This clonotype was detected many times. CDR3: CATSDNYGYTF. The CDR3 coding sequence is TGTGCCACCAGTGATAACTATGGCTACACCTTC. This chain joins TRBV24-1 and TRBJ1-2; D uncertain. The CDR3 contains 11 residues. The germline V and J ends were trimmed by 3 bases and 2 bases, with 0 bases remaining between them. CDR1 and CDR2 from the germline V gene are KGHDR and SFDVKD.

This clonotype was seen a handful of times. This chain links TRBV20-1 with TRBJ2-7, with D unresolved. The CDR3 is 13 residues long. The V and J ends lost 1 base and 5 bases respectively, with 12 bases between them. Germline CDR1 DFQATT, CDR2 SNEGSKA (reference sequence). DNA for the CDR3: TGCAGTGCTAGAGGTTGGGGTGCCCACGAGCAGTACTTC. Its translation is CSARGWGAHEQYF.

The chain couples TRBV5-4 to TRBJ1-2, with D maybe TRBD1 (5 bases). This CDR3 is built from 15 residues. The V gene lost 4 bases and the J gene lost 2 bases, with 15 bases spanning the gap. Germline CDR1 is SGHNT and CDR2 is YYREEE (reference sequence). CDR3 bases: TGTGCCAGCAGCCCACAAATGCAGGGCAACTATGGCTACACCTTC. It encodes CASSPQMQGNYGYTF.

As for this clonotype: Mismatch with germline at one junction end may stem from a read error. The chain couples TRBV7-9 to TRBJ2-1; D might be TRBD1 (6 bases). Germline V lookup: CDR1 SEHNR, CDR2 FQNEAQ (reference sequence). This CDR3 is built from 15 residues. The CDR3, as DNA: TGTGCCAGCTATCCAGGGGTAGGGTTGTCTAGTGAGCTGTTCTTC. Its translation: CASYPGVGLSSELFF. Full variable domain (remainder filled in from reference TRBV7-9 and TRBJ2-1): DTGVSQNPRHKITKRGQNVTFRCDPISEHNRLYWYRQTLGQGPEFLTYFQNEAQLEKSRLLSDRFSAERPKGSFSTLEIQRTEQGDSAMYLCASYPGVGLSSELFFGPGTRLTVL.

Ten or more counts support this clonotype. The rearrangement links TRBV7-2 to TRBJ1-6, with 7 bases lining up with TRBD1. V trimming: 5 bases; J trimming: 2 bases; junction bases outside the gene matches: 6. The CDR3 has 16 amino acids. CDR1 is SGHTA and CDR2 is FQGNSA in the germline V gene. The CDR3 DNA is TGTGCCAGCAGCCCGTGGACAGGAACCTATAATTCACCCCTCCACTTT. Its translation is CASSPWTGTYNSPLHF.

This sequence joins TRBV2 and TRBJ1-5, with D perhaps TRBD1 (5 bases). V was trimmed by 1 base and J by 1 base, leaving 11 bases between them. The germline gives CDR1 SNHLY, CDR2 FYNNEI. CDR3 size: 16 residues. CDR3 DNA sequence: TGTGCCAGCAGTGAAGTGGGGCAGGCGAGCAATCAGCCCCAGCATTTT. It yields the protein CASSEVGQASNQPQHF. Full variable domain (remainder filled in from reference TRBV2 and TRBJ1-5): EPEVTQTPSHQVTQMGQEVILRCVPISNHLYFYWYRQILGQKVEFLVSFYNNEISEKSEIFDDQFSVERPDGSNFTLKIRSTKLEDSAMYFCASSEVGQASNQPQHFGDGTRLSIL.

The J gene is TRBJ1-5, the V gene TRBV11-1, with D possibly matching TRBD1 (6 bases). The V end was cut by 3 bases, the J end by 2 bases, with 14 bases between. Germline CDR1 is SGHAT and CDR2 is FQDESV (reference sequence). The CDR3 is made up of 16 amino acids. The DNA for the CDR3 is TGTGCCAGCAGCTTGGGTGGGGGCAGGGGCAATCAGCCCCAGCATTTT. Translation gives CASSLGGGRGNQPQHF.

This clonotype was counted at least ten times. The CDR3 DNA reads as TGCGCCAGCACCTGGATGAGCTCCTATAATTCACCCCTCCACTTT. Its translation: CASTWMSSYNSPLHF. The chain links TRBV5-1 to TRBJ1-6, with D unresolved. Per germline, CDR1 SGHRS and CDR2 YFSETQ. The ends were cut back, 6 bases at V and 0 bases at J, with 10 bases in the middle. This CDR3 has 15 residues.

The rearrangement links TRBV11-1 to TRBJ2-2; 7 bases align to TRBD1. CDR3 length: 18 amino acids. V lost 2 bases and J lost 7; bases outside the gene matches: 16. Germline lookup yields CDR1 SGHAT and CDR2 FQDESV (reference sequence). CDR3 sequence (DNA): TGTGCCAGCAGCTTAACTGGGACAGCCCTTGGCCGTGGCGGGGAGCTGTTTTTT. Translated, it gives CASSLTGTALGRGGELFF. Drawing the rest from reference TRBV11-1 and TRBJ2-2, the complete variable domain is EAEVAQSPRYKITEKSQAVAFWCDPISGHATLYWYRQILGQGPELLVQFQDESVVDDSQLPKDRFSAERLKGVDSTLKIQPAELGDSAMYLCASSLTGTALGRGGELFFGEGSRLTVL.

The chain recombines TRBV2 with TRBJ2-7; D call uncertain. The CDR3 contains 11 residues. The germline CDR1 and CDR2 sequences are SNHLY and FYNNEI. Trimming cost V 8 bases and J 9 bases, with 14 bases left between them. CDR3 residues: CASLDELVQYF. DNA for the CDR3: TGTGCCAGCTTGGACGAACTGGTGCAGTACTTC. The full variable domain, its missing parts supplied by reference TRBV2 and TRBJ2-7, is EPEVTQTPSHQVTQMGQEVILRCVPISNHLYFYWYRQILGQKVEFLVSFYNNEISEKSEIFDDQFSVERPDGSNFTLKIRSTKLEDSAMYFCASLDELVQYFGPGTRLTVT.

The chain links TRBV19 to TRBJ2-3; D call uncertain. Germline V gives CDR1 LNHDA, CDR2 SQIVND (reference sequence). V lost 3 bases and J lost 0, with 7 bases in between. The CDR3 consists of 14 residues. CDR3 DNA sequence: TGTGCCAGTAGTATCCAAGGTAGCACAGATACGCAGTATTTT. Translation gives CASSIQGSTDTQYF.

This chain links TRBV29-1 with TRBJ2-7; 8 bases agree with TRBD2. J was trimmed by 4 bases and V by 5 bases; bases with no gene match: 7. Germline assignment: CDR1 SQVTM and CDR2 ANQGSEA. The CDR3 is 13 amino acids. The CDR3: CSVKYGRGYEQYF. The CDR3 DNA reads as TGCAGCGTTAAATACGGGAGGGGGTACGAGCAGTACTTC.

The J gene is TRBJ1-2, the V gene TRBV7-9; D might be TRBD1 (5 bases). The V gene lost 8 bases and the J gene lost 2 bases, with 9 bases spanning the gap. The CDR3 totals 12 residues. Germline V gene data show CDR1 as SEHNR and CDR2 as FQNEAQ (reference sequence). The CDR3 protein is CASYRQNYGYTF. Written as DNA, the CDR3 is TGTGCCAGCTATCGACAGAACTATGGCTACACCTTC.